This TCR beta chain was sequenced in a study of beta chain features in type 1 diabetes. This clone has a handful of counts. Antigen specificity is unknown. Study findings and constraints: Cells with high TCR expression could be over-represented by cDNA sequencing. Although PCR might favor shorter templates, it would do so equally in patients and controls. When Type 1 diabetes patients were examined, their TCRB CDR3s proved moderately but significantly shorter in all four CD4+ subsets.

Trimming cost V 4 bases and J 6 bases, with 4 bases left between them. CDR1 and CDR2 from the germline V gene are SGHTA and FQGTGA. The CDR3 has 11 amino acids. What was sequenced were expressed TCRB transcripts, since all of the isolated RNA had been reverse transcribed. The table came from immunoSEQ multiplex PCR; TCRdb's copy has only in-frame clones and leaves some out. In the table there are 680,000 or so clones, about an eighth of which are singletons. V gene TRBV7-3 combines with J gene TRBJ2-1; D call uncertain. The source is a man between 18 and 35 years old with type 1 diabetes. Sequencing used naive CD4+ T cells from blood. The CDR3 protein is CASSSFNEQFF. CDR3 sequence (DNA): TGTGCCAGCAGCTCTTTCAATGAGCAGTTCTTC.